The entry below describes one T cell receptor beta chain. Its antigen is undetermined. The data originate from a study of T cell repertoires in cytomegalovirus infection. The overall study: Selection of CMV epitopes for the study included recently identified HLA-C-restricted and well-studied HLA-B-restricted ones. Signatures in public TCR beta sequences pointed to both CMV infection and matching HLA type. Study-wide findings and caveats: Dominating the ex vivo response were HLA-C-restricted CMV-specific TCR beta clonotypes.

TCRdb re-analysed the reads in MiXCR, keeping a single row per CDR3 protein. The sample includes hundreds of thousands of distinct CDR3 sequences, approximately 46% seen only once; the top ten take around two fifths. CDR1 and CDR2 (germline): MNHEY, SMNVEV (reference sequence). J gave up 5 bases and V 5 bases, and 6 bases lay outside the gene matches. The CDR3 has 14 amino acids. This TCR derives from a human donor in good health (CMV status not recorded). Some clones in this sample may be carry-over from other donors' samples. The rearrangement links TRBV27 to TRBJ2-1; 7 positions agree with TRBD1. Sequences were derived from cultured PBMCs, sampled from culture after CMV antigen stimulation. CDR3 coding DNA: TGTGCCAGCAGTCCCCCGACAGGGAACAATGAGCAGTTCTTC. Translating gives CASSPPTGNNEQFF.